Below, one T cell receptor beta chain is given with its context. The assay was immunoSEQ multiplex PCR, and TCRdb's table has in-frame clones only and misses some. The sample lists about 79,000 clones; more than 85% were seen once. Looked up from germline, CDR1 is SGHRS and CDR2 is YFSETQ. The CDR3 is made up of 14 amino acids. V was clipped by 9 bases and J by 0 bases, with 13 bases between them. These data belong to a study of cytomegalovirus exposure and HLA in healthy donors. Donors were drawn from the approximately 130-subject validation cohort, separate from the roughly 700-subject first cohort.

This sequence originates from a woman in her twenties or thirties in good health and CMV-seronegative. The chain uses TRBV5-1 and TRBJ2-1, with D hard to call. The specimen was PBMCs. CDR3 in DNA: TGCGCCACCCGTCTAGGTACCTCCTACAATGAGCAGTTCTTC. It specifies CATRLGTSYNEQFF.